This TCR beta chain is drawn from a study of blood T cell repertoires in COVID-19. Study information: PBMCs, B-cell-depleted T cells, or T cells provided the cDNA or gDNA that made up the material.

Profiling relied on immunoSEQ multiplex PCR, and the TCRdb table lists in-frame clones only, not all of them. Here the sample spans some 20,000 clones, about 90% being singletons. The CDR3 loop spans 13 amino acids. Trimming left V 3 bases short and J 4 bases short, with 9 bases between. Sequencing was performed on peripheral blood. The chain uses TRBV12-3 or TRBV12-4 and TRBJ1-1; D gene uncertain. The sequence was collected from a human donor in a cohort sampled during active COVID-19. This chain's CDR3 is CASSFLEATEAFF. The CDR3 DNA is TGTGCCAGCAGTTTTCTGGAGGCCACTGAAGCTTTCTTT.